The 23 T cell receptor beta chains given below trace back to one sample, sequenced in a study of beta chain features in type 1 diabetes. Overall study results and limits: Within each of all four CD4+ subsets, Type 1 diabetes patients had TCRB CDR3s that were moderately but significantly shorter.

TCRB transcripts that were expressed got sequenced, as all of the isolated RNA had been reverse transcribed. Some clones are missing from TCRdb's copy, which holds only in-frame ones; the method was immunoSEQ multiplex PCR. The sample contains some 160,000 clones, roughly 8% of which appear only once. For these TCRs, the target antigens are not known. The sequenced sample was central memory CD4+ T cells from blood. The receptors derive from a woman aged 18-29 years with type 1 diabetes.

This clone was picked up a small number of times. This chain connects TRBV15 to TRBJ2-7, with TRBD2 matching 10 bases. This CDR3 comprises 15 residues. Unmatched junction bases numbered 4, after V lost 0 bases and J lost 5 bases. Looked up from germline, CDR1 is LNHNV and CDR2 is YYDKDF (reference sequence). DNA for the CDR3: TGTGCCACCAGCAGAGAGCCTAGCGGGGGTCACGAGCAGTACTTC. It is translated as CATSREPSGGHEQYF.

The CDR3 sequence is CASSPRQGDQPQHF. The CDR3 DNA reads TGTGCCAGCTCACCGAGACAGGGGGATCAGCCCCAGCATTTT. This rearrangement joins TRBV18 to TRBJ1-5, with 9 bases matching TRBD1. V dropped 3 bases and J dropped 5; count of bases not matched to a gene: 2. From germline, CDR1 is KGHSH and CDR2 LQKENI. This CDR3 comprises 14 residues.

This clone has a handful of counts. The chain is built from TRBV29-1 and TRBJ1-2; the match to TRBD1 covers 9 bases. This CDR3 has 13 amino acids. V was pared by 7 bases and J by 6 bases, with 9 bases of the junction left unmatched. CDR1 is SQVTM and CDR2 is ANQGSEA in the germline V gene. The DNA for the CDR3 is TGCAGCGGCGCGCTGGACAGGGGCGATGGCTACACCTTC. Translation gives CSGALDRGDGYTF.

This chain connects TRBV30 to TRBJ2-2; D is unresolved. The germline V gene has CDR1 GTSNPN and CDR2 SVGIG (reference sequence). Trimming pared 8 bases from V and 4 bases from J, leaving 17 bases between. The CDR3 is 14 amino acids. The DNA of the CDR3 is TGTGCCCGGCAAGACTCGAGAGGCACCGGGGAGCTGTTTTTT. Translation gives CARQDSRGTGELFF.

This clone has a handful of counts. This chain connects TRBV4-1 to TRBJ2-5; tentative D call: TRBD2 (6 bases). Trimming stripped 6 bases from V and 5 bases from J, with 19 bases between. Germline V CDR1 and CDR2: MGHRA, YSYEKL. CDR3 length: 15 residues. For the CDR3, the DNA is TGCGCCAGCAGTCGCGAGTGGTTTGGGAGGGAGACCCAGTACTTC. Protein sequence: CASSREWFGRETQYF.

This clone was detected a few times. This chain connects TRBV7-8 to TRBJ1-5; tentatively, D is TRBD1 (5 bases). Germline assignment: CDR1 SGHVS and CDR2 FQNEAQ. This CDR3 region has 15 residues. Trimming cost V 3 bases and J 7 bases, with 16 bases left between them. This CDR3 reads CASSFREGDGQPQHF. CDR3 nucleotide sequence: TGTGCCAGCAGCTTCAGGGAAGGAGACGGGCAGCCCCAGCATTTT. The full variable domain, its missing parts supplied by reference TRBV7-8 and TRBJ1-5, is GAGVSQSPRYKVAKRGQDVALRCDPISGHVSLFWYQQALGQGPEFLTYFQNEAQLDKSGLPSDRFFAERPEGSVSTLKIQRTQQEDSAVYLCASSFREGDGQPQHFGDGTRLSIL.

This clone was picked up a small number of times. The chain recombines TRBV7-9 with TRBJ1-4; no clear D gene. The germline V gene encodes CDR1 SEHNR and CDR2 FQNEAQ (reference sequence). The ends were cut back, 4 bases at V and 0 bases at J, with 9 bases in the middle. The CDR3 runs 15 residues. The CDR3 loop is CASSYSIATNEKLFF. The CDR3 DNA follows: TGTGCCAGCAGCTACTCAATTGCAACTAATGAAAAACTGTTTTTT.

A few counts support this clone. The rearrangement uses TRBV7-2 and TRBJ2-3; TRBD2 matches 11 bases. Trimming removed 0 bases from V and 5 bases from J; junction bases left unmatched: 13. The CDR3 contains 19 residues. Per germline, CDR1 SGHTA and CDR2 FQGNSA. CDR3 loop: CASSLARGNSGRAEDTQYF. CDR3 nucleotides: TGTGCCAGCAGCTTAGCGCGGGGGAATAGCGGGAGGGCCGAAGATACGCAGTATTTT.

This clone was counted a single time. The rearrangement joins TRBV5-1 to TRBJ2-1, with 7 bases identical to TRBD2. The germline gives CDR1 SGHRS, CDR2 YFSETQ. This CDR3 is 16 amino acids long. Trimming cost V 1 base and J 6 bases; bases outside gene matches: 10. CDR3 sequence reads: CASSLRVGGDVNEQFF. CDR3 sequence (DNA): TGCGCCAGCAGCTTGAGGGTGGGGGGGGACGTCAATGAGCAGTTCTTC.

The chain carries TRBV5-1 and TRBJ2-2, with D perhaps TRBD2 (5 bases). Trimming pared 8 bases from V and 5 bases from J, leaving 16 bases between. Germline-derived CDR1 and CDR2 are SGHRS and YFSETQ. CDR3 size: 14 residues. The CDR3 nucleotides read TGCGCCAGTAGTCGGGAAAGACAAACCGGGGAGCTGTTTTTT. It codes for CASSRERQTGELFF. Together with reference TRBV5-1 and TRBJ2-2, the CDR3 gives the full variable domain: KAGVTQTPRYLIKTRGQQVTLSCSPISGHRSVSWYQQTPGQGLQFLFEYFSETQRNKGNFPGRFSGRQFSNSRSEMNVSTLELGDSALYLCASSRERQTGELFFGEGSRLTVL.

This clone was found a few times. The chain combines TRBV7-3 with TRBJ2-1; 7 bases are a match to TRBD1. This CDR3 contains 12 residues. Germline V gives CDR1 SGHTA, CDR2 FQGTGA. V trimming: 6 bases; J trimming: 9 bases; junction bases outside the gene matches: 5. The CDR3 is CASSKGAGEQFF. The CDR3 nucleotides are TGTGCCAGCAGTAAGGGGGCGGGTGAGCAGTTCTTC. The full variable domain, with the rest looked up from reference TRBV7-3 and TRBJ2-1, is GAGVSQTPSNKVTEKGKYVELRCDPISGHTALYWYRQSLGQGPEFLIYFQGTGAADDSGLPNDRFFAVRPEGSVSTLKIQRTERGDSAVYLCASSKGAGEQFFGPGTRLTVL.

This sequence joins TRBV11-2 and TRBJ1-6, with unresolved D. This CDR3 region has 14 residues. With 3 bases removed from V and 9 bases from J, the gap between germline ends came to 12 bases. Germline CDR1 SGHAT, CDR2 FQNNGV. CDR3 in amino acids: CASSFPGRRSPLHF. The CDR3 region has the DNA TGTGCCAGCAGCTTCCCCGGGAGGCGTTCACCCCTCCACTTT.

CDR3 sequence (DNA): TGTGCCAGCAGCTTGGTGAGCACTGGAAACACCATATATTTT. This translates into CASSLVSTGNTIYF. The chain couples TRBV5-6 to TRBJ1-3; unclear D gene. This CDR3 has 14 residues. Germline V CDR1 and CDR2: SGHDT, YYEEEE. V lost 0 bases and J lost 2, with 6 bases in between.

The rearrangement links TRBV28 to TRBJ2-5; D is unclear. Germline V gene data show CDR1 as MDHEN and CDR2 as SYDVKM. The CDR3 runs to 13 residues. V was trimmed by 6 bases and J by 5 bases, leaving 13 bases between them. The chain's CDR3 is CASRLTPLETQYF. DNA of the CDR3: TGTGCCAGCAGACTCACTCCCCTGGAGACCCAGTACTTC.

This clone came up a few times. The genes are TRBV14 and TRBJ1-2; D is undetermined. Between the trimmed V and J ends, which lost 1 base and 8 bases, there was a span of 11 bases. The CDR3 has 13 amino acids. Germline-derived CDR1 and CDR2 are SGHDN and FVKESK. The CDR3 region is CASSQGWRGGYTF. The CDR3 nucleotides are TGTGCCAGCAGCCAAGGGTGGCGGGGAGGCTACACCTTC.

This clone was counted only a few times. One end of the junction does not line up with germline, which may come from a read error. CDR3 residues: CASSQGLVIGNEQFF. In nucleotides, the CDR3 is TGTGCCAGCAGCCAAGGACTAGTTATCGGGAATGAGCAGTTCTTC. The V gene is TRBV4-1, the J gene TRBJ2-1; 7 bases fit TRBD2. Looked up from germline, CDR1 is MGHRA and CDR2 is YSYEKL. CDR3 length equals 15 residues.

This clone was detected only a few times. The V and J genes are TRBV9 and TRBJ2-1; weak D call: TRBD1 (5 bases). CDR1 and CDR2 (germline): SGDLS, YYNGEE. V lost 0 bases and J 0 bases, leaving 10 bases between the germline ends. The CDR3 has 16 amino acids. The CDR3 protein is CASSVATGSSYNEQFF. CDR3 nucleotide sequence: TGTGCCAGCAGCGTAGCTACAGGTAGCTCCTACAATGAGCAGTTCTTC.

This clone came up a few times. This sequence joins TRBV4-2 and TRBJ2-2; 9 positions match TRBD1. The CDR3 runs to 16 residues. The germline V gene has CDR1 LGHNA and CDR2 YNFKEQ. The V and J ends lost 3 bases and 5 bases, in that order; junction bases with no gene match: 7. Here the CDR3 DNA reads TGTGCCAGCAGCCAGGGCACAGGGGGCGAAACCGGGGAGCTGTTTTTT. This translates into CASSQGTGGETGELFF.

This clone was seen a handful of times. V and J are TRBV6-6 and TRBJ2-1, with 9 bases lining up with TRBD2. V was clipped by 4 bases and J by 7 bases; unmatched bases: 11. The germline V gene encodes CDR1 MNHNY and CDR2 SVGAGI (reference sequence). The CDR3 length is 16 residues. CDR3 nucleotide sequence: TGTGCCAGCAGTTCCGGGGCGGGAGGGCATTCGAATGAGCAGTTCTTC. Translated: CASSSGAGGHSNEQFF.

This clone was observed a handful of times. The chain uses TRBV28 and TRBJ1-1; TRBD1 agrees at 9 bases. Germline assignment: CDR1 MDHEN and CDR2 SYDVKM. The CDR3 length is 14 residues. V lost 7 bases and J lost 3; bases outside the gene matches: 6. CDR3 nucleotide sequence: TGTGCCAGCAAACAGGGGGCTGGGGACACTGAAGCTTTCTTT. Protein sequence: CASKQGAGDTEAFF. The full variable domain, with the rest looked up from reference TRBV28 and TRBJ1-1, is DVKVTQSSRYLVKRTGEKVFLECVQDMDHENMFWYRQDPGLGLRLIYFSYDVKMKEKGDIPEGYSVSREKKERFSLILESASTNQTSMYLCASKQGAGDTEAFFGQGTRLTVV.

This rearrangement joins TRBV2 to TRBJ2-3; TRBD1 matches at 8 bases. The CDR3 loop spans 14 amino acids. Germline CDR1 is SNHLY and CDR2 is FYNNEI. The V and J ends lost 6 bases and 0 bases, in that order; junction bases with no gene match: 2. The CDR3: CASRDRASTDTQYF. The DNA for the CDR3 is TGTGCCAGCAGGGACAGGGCCAGCACAGATACGCAGTATTTT.

This clone was observed a handful of times. The rearrangement uses TRBV5-1 and TRBJ2-6; 9 nucleotides match TRBD2. J gave up 4 bases and V 2 bases, and 10 bases lay outside the gene matches. The CDR3 has 18 residues. Looked up from germline, CDR1 is SGHRS and CDR2 is YFSETQ. This CDR3 reads CASSFRPAGGTGANVLTF. CDR3 nucleotide sequence: TGCGCCAGCAGCTTCCGACCAGCGGGAGGAACCGGGGCCAACGTCCTGACTTTC. Based on the CDR3 plus reference TRBV5-1 and TRBJ2-6, the full variable domain is KAGVTQTPRYLIKTRGQQVTLSCSPISGHRSVSWYQQTPGQGLQFLFEYFSETQRNKGNFPGRFSGRQFSNSRSEMNVSTLELGDSALYLCASSFRPAGGTGANVLTFGAGSRLTVL.

This clone was found a few times. At the DNA level, this CDR3 is encoded by other sequences in the same sample as well. The chain joins TRBV28 to TRBJ1-1; 7 bases line up with TRBD1. V trimming: 5 bases; J trimming: 2 bases; junction bases outside the gene matches: 5. The CDR3 is 14 residues long. From germline, CDR1 is MDHEN and CDR2 SYDVKM. The CDR3 loop reads CASSPGQVNTEAFF. CDR3 DNA: TGTGCCAGCAGTCCCGGACAGGTTAACACTGAAGCTTTCTTT.